The 22 T cell receptor beta chains given below trace back to one sample, sequenced in a study of cytomegalovirus exposure and HLA in healthy donors. PCR involved 60 Vbeta and 13 Jbeta primers. The repertoire was sequenced with immunoSEQ multiplex PCR; TCRdb's copy has only in-frame clones and lacks some. The repertoire consists of about 120,000 clones, with around 81% occurring once and the leading ten covering 0.95% to 1.5%. Specimen: PBMCs. Receptors were obtained from a female donor in good health and CMV-seronegative.

The chain has TRBV7-3 and TRBJ2-2, with D possibly matching TRBD1 (5 bases). Germline lookup yields CDR1 SGHTA and CDR2 FQGTGA. CDR3 length: 16 residues. The V end was cut by 0 bases, the J end by 6 bases, with 14 bases between. As DNA, the CDR3 is TGTGCCAGCAGCTTAACGGCAGGGAAAGGCGCCGGGGAGCTGTTTTTT. It specifies CASSLTAGKGAGELFF.

This clone was counted only a few times. This rearrangement joins TRBV2 to TRBJ2-1, with D hard to call. The length of the CDR3 is 15 residues. Trimming took off 2 bases at V and 3 bases at J, with 11 bases between the two ends. Germline V gene sequence: CDR1 SNHLY, CDR2 FYNNEI. CDR3: CASSELAGFYNEQFF. CDR3 DNA: TGTGCCAGCAGTGAACTGGCAGGATTCTACAATGAGCAGTTCTTC.

The chain recombines TRBV7-8 with TRBJ2-3; TRBD2 matches 9 bases. This CDR3 has 16 residues. The V gene's germline CDR1 is SGHVS and CDR2 FQNEAQ. V shed 4 bases and J 5 bases; nucleotides not matched to a gene: 10. CDR3 sequence: CASSSTGTSKVDTQYF. The CDR3 region has the DNA TGTGCCAGCAGCTCTACCGGGACTAGCAAGGTAGATACGCAGTATTTT.

This clone was picked up one time. CDR3 sequence (DNA): TGCGCCAGCAGTCCCGCGCCGCGGCGGAACGGCGAGCAGTACTTC. Protein product: CASSPAPRRNGEQYF. V usage is TRBV5-1 and J usage is TRBJ2-7, with D hard to call. Trimming took off 5 bases at V and 6 bases at J, with 21 bases between the two ends. This CDR3 has 15 residues. Germline V lookup: CDR1 SGHRS, CDR2 YFSETQ.

This rearrangement joins TRBV2 to TRBJ2-5; TRBD2 matches 10 bases. From germline, CDR1 is SNHLY and CDR2 FYNNEI. Trimming cost V 7 bases and J 4 bases; bases outside gene matches: 9. The CDR3 runs 15 residues. The CDR3 DNA follows: TGTGCCAGCATGAAGGAGCGGGGGGGCCGAGAGACCCAGTACTTC. Translating gives CASMKERGGRETQYF. Supplemented by reference TRBV2 and TRBJ2-5, the full variable domain reads EPEVTQTPSHQVTQMGQEVILRCVPISNHLYFYWYRQILGQKVEFLVSFYNNEISEKSEIFDDQFSVERPDGSNFTLKIRSTKLEDSAMYFCASMKERGGRETQYFGPGTRLLVL.

The chain has TRBV6-1 and TRBJ1-2; no clear D gene. This CDR3 is 11 amino acids long. Trimming cost V 5 bases and J 4 bases, with 5 bases left between them. In germline, CDR1 is MNHNS, CDR2 SASEGT. CDR3 sequence reads: CASSSSYGYTF. DNA of the CDR3: TGTGCCAGCAGTTCCAGCTATGGCTACACCTTC.

This clone was seen a single time. The V and J genes are TRBV28 and TRBJ1-5; the D is unclear. The germline V gene has CDR1 MDHEN and CDR2 SYDVKM. CDR3 length: 16 amino acids. The germline V and J ends were trimmed by 3 bases and 2 bases, with 14 bases remaining between them. In DNA, the CDR3 is TGTGCCAGCAGTTTTCTGCCCCTCGGGGGCAATCAGCCCCAGCATTTT. This encodes CASSFLPLGGNQPQHF.

The rearrangement joins TRBV19 to TRBJ2-5; D is undetermined. CDR1 and CDR2 (germline): LNHDA, SQIVND (reference sequence). There are 13 residues in the CDR3. Trimming shortened V by 2 bases and J by 4 bases, and 8 bases separated the two germline ends. CDR3 in amino acids: CASSITGSETQYF. The CDR3 DNA is TGTGCCAGTAGTATAACCGGTTCAGAGACCCAGTACTTC. The full variable domain, in which reference TRBV19 and TRBJ2-5 provide the parts outside the CDR3, is DGGITQSPKYLFRKEGQNVTLSCEQNLNHDAMYWYRQDPGQGLRLIYYSQIVNDFQKGDIAEGYSVSREKKESFPLTVTSAQKNPTAFYLCASSITGSETQYFGPGTRLLVL.

The chain recombines TRBV15 with TRBJ1-4, with no clear D. The CDR3 length is 16 residues. Germline V gives CDR1 LNHNV, CDR2 YYDKDF (reference sequence). V was clipped by 0 bases and J by 0 bases, with 8 bases between them. This CDR3 is CATSREAGATNEKLFF. CDR3 sequence (DNA): TGTGCCACCAGCAGAGAAGCAGGTGCAACTAATGAAAAACTGTTTTTT.

The chain employs TRBV7-2 and TRBJ1-1; D unclear. CDR1 is SGHTA and CDR2 is FQGNSA in the germline V gene. The CDR3 spans 12 residues. The V end lost 4 bases, the J end lost 4 bases, and 7 bases lay between the germline ends. This CDR3 is CASSSRGTEAFF. The CDR3 coding sequence is TGTGCCAGCAGCTCACGCGGCACTGAAGCTTTCTTT.

The V call is TRBV2, the J call TRBJ1-2; TRBD1 aligns across 7 bases. Germline values: CDR1 SNHLY, CDR2 FYNNEI. The V and J ends lost 6 bases and 6 bases, in that order; junction bases with no gene match: 7. This CDR3 contains 13 residues. CDR3 in DNA: TGTGCCAGCAGAATGCGAGGGGGCGATGGCTACACCTTC. It translates to CASRMRGGDGYTF. The full variable domain, completed using reference TRBV2 and TRBJ1-2, is EPEVTQTPSHQVTQMGQEVILRCVPISNHLYFYWYRQILGQKVEFLVSFYNNEISEKSEIFDDQFSVERPDGSNFTLKIRSTKLEDSAMYFCASRMRGGDGYTFGSGTRLTVV.

V gene TRBV30 combines with J gene TRBJ1-6; 7 bases map to TRBD1. The CDR3 has 13 amino acids. CDR1 and CDR2 from the germline V gene are GTSNPN and SVGIG (reference sequence). With 1 base clipped from V and 9 bases from J, the junction kept 3 bases outside the gene matches. This chain's CDR3 is CAWSATGVSPLHF. In DNA, the CDR3 is TGTGCCTGGAGTGCAACAGGGGTTTCACCCCTCCACTTT.

The chain employs TRBV5-1 and TRBJ2-2; D is unclear. Germline loops: CDR1 SGHRS, CDR2 YFSETQ. The length of the CDR3 is 17 residues. With 0 bases removed from V and 3 bases from J, the gap between germline ends came to 15 bases. CDR3 bases: TGCGCCAGCAGCTTGGCCGGCGGCAGCACTGACACCGGGGAGCTGTTTTTT. As protein: CASSLAGGSTDTGELFF.

Remarks on this clone: A junction end diverges from the germline sequence, so it may reflect a read error. This chain links TRBV7-7 with TRBJ2-3; D possibly corresponds to TRBD2 (6 bases). This CDR3 has 13 amino acids. Germline values: CDR1 SSHAT, CDR2 FNYEAQ (reference sequence). DNA for the CDR3: TGTGCTAGCAGCTTAGCGGAGACAGATACGCAGTATTTT. This gives the protein CASSLAETDTQYF.

The chain is built from TRBV19 and TRBJ1-1; D is ambiguous. This CDR3 is 12 amino acids long. Trimming took 6 bases from V and 2 from J, leaving 7 bases between them. Germline CDR1 and CDR2: LNHDA and SQIVND (reference sequence). DNA for the CDR3: TGTGCCAGTAGCCTTATCAACACTGAAGCTTTCTTT. It yields the protein CASSLINTEAFF.

Remarks on this clone: The junction departs from the called germline gene at one end, perhaps through a read error. The CDR3 DNA is TGTGCCGGTGCGGCAGGGGGCTCTGGGGCCAACGGCCTGACTTTC. It is translated as CAGAAGGSGANGLTF. The chain links TRBV2 to TRBJ2-6, with 8 bases fitting TRBD1. The CDR3 totals 15 residues. Germline lookup yields CDR1 SNHLY and CDR2 FYNNEI.

J is TRBJ2-7 and V is TRBV27; possibly TRBD1 for D (5 bases). Looked up from germline, CDR1 is MNHEY and CDR2 is SMNVEV (reference sequence). V was pared by 4 bases and J by 0 bases, with 13 bases between. This CDR3 spans 15 amino acids. The CDR3: CASSSLGASSYEQYF. In DNA form, the CDR3 reads TGTGCCAGCAGTTCCTTAGGGGCCAGCTCCTACGAGCAGTACTTC.

This chain uses TRBV7-9 with TRBJ2-7; 8 bases match TRBD1. Per the germline V gene, CDR1 is SEHNR and CDR2 is FQNEAQ (reference sequence). This CDR3 spans 15 amino acids. V lost 0 bases and J lost 4; bases outside the gene matches: 5. The CDR3 nucleotides read TGTGCCAGCAGCTTAGCGGGGACAGGATCATACGAGCAGTACTTC. Residues: CASSLAGTGSYEQYF.

The V gene is TRBV10-1, the J gene TRBJ1-1; D is possibly TRBD1 (5 bases). V lost 5 bases to trimming and J lost 5 bases, with 6 bases between them. This CDR3 region has 11 residues. Germline CDR1 reads WNHNN; CDR2 reads SYGVQD (reference sequence). CDR3 sequence: CASSKGTEAFF. The CDR3 nucleotides read TGCGCCAGCAGTAAGGGGACTGAAGCTTTCTTT.

V usage is TRBV5-1 and J usage is TRBJ2-5; a possible D gene is TRBD2 (5 bases). The V gene's germline CDR1 is SGHRS and CDR2 YFSETQ. Trimming removed 0 bases from V and 5 bases from J, with 14 bases in between. The CDR3 sequence is 15 residues long. The CDR3 reads CASSLVPLAGETQYF. DNA of the CDR3: TGCGCCAGCAGCTTGGTACCCTTGGCGGGCGAGACCCAGTACTTC.

The chain recombines TRBV10-3 with TRBJ1-1; D gene uncertain. Trimming pared 3 bases from V and 1 base from J, leaving 6 bases between. The CDR3 runs to 13 residues. Germline V CDR1 and CDR2: ENHRY, SYGVKD. CDR3 loop: CAISECGNTEAFF. In DNA form, the CDR3 reads TGTGCCATCAGTGAATGCGGGAACACTGAAGCTTTCTTT.

The chain couples TRBV18 to TRBJ1-1, with TRBD1 matching over 8 bases. V gave up 11 bases and J gave up 0 bases; unmatched junction bases: 11. CDR3 length: 15 amino acids. Germline assignment: CDR1 KGHSH and CDR2 LQKENI. CDR3 DNA: TGTGCCGTAGGGACAGGACAGGGAATGAACACTGAAGCTTTCTTT. It is translated as CAVGTGQGMNTEAFF.